Listed below are T cell receptor beta chains from one sample, sequenced in a study of T cells in Graves' hyperthyroidism and ophthalmopathy. Using its own MiXCR run on the multiplex PCR reads, TCRdb lists one record per CDR3 protein. This sample has around 520,000 distinct CDR3 sequences, with about 24% found just once. The sequenced sample was blood. The receptors here all came from a woman aged 25 to 39 with Graves' ophthalmopathy. Both conserved end residues are part of each CDR3. The order of the fields is V gene, J gene, CDR3 length, CDR3 protein.

V gene: TRBV5-1
J gene: TRBJ2-5
CDR3 length: 16
CDR3 protein: CASSLNGPALQETQYF

V gene: TRBV6-6
J gene: TRBJ1-1
CDR3 length: 13
CDR3 protein: CASSFRENTEAFF

V gene: TRBV2
J gene: TRBJ2-7
CDR3 length: 17
CDR3 protein: CASSLPLDRRDRDEQYF

V gene: TRBV4-1
J gene: TRBJ1-2
CDR3 length: 13
CDR3 protein: CASSQQGRYGYTF

V gene: TRBV12-3/TRBV12-4
J gene: TRBJ1-1
CDR3 length: 13
CDR3 protein: CASSPGGRPEAFF

V gene: TRBV12-3/TRBV12-4
J gene: TRBJ2-7
CDR3 length: 15
CDR3 protein: CASSSNWRGRNEQYF

V gene: TRBV4-3
J gene: TRBJ2-4
CDR3 length: 16
CDR3 protein: CASSQDYTRQGFIQYF

V gene: TRBV5-1
J gene: TRBJ1-2
CDR3 length: 14
CDR3 protein: CASSLESGGYGYTF

V gene: TRBV6-5
J gene: TRBJ1-3
CDR3 length: 14
CDR3 protein: CASSWSASGNTIYF

V gene: TRBV5-4
J gene: TRBJ1-1
CDR3 length: 21
CDR3 protein: CASSLTGWPRSDRGQNTEAFF

V gene: TRBV7-8
J gene: TRBJ1-1
CDR3 length: 14
CDR3 protein: CASSRTGGGTEAFF

V gene: TRBV25-1
J gene: TRBJ1-5
CDR3 length: 13
CDR3 protein: CASSDLGNQPQHF

V gene: TRBV12-5
J gene: TRBJ2-7
CDR3 length: 15
CDR3 protein: CASGYRAYPSYEQYF

V gene: TRBV6-2/TRBV6-3
J gene: TRBJ1-5
CDR3 length: 14
CDR3 protein: CASIDGHNNQPQHF

V gene: TRBV28
J gene: TRBJ2-7
CDR3 length: 15
CDR3 protein: CASSFYGGRGYEQYF

V gene: TRBV5-1
J gene: TRBJ1-1
CDR3 length: 14
CDR3 protein: CASSWASGDTEAFF

V gene: TRBV7-3
J gene: TRBJ1-2
CDR3 length: 15
CDR3 protein: CASSLRPIAPYGYTF

V gene: TRBV6-5
J gene: TRBJ1-2
CDR3 length: 15
CDR3 protein: CASSYSSDWNYGYTF

V gene: TRBV11-2
J gene: TRBJ2-7
CDR3 length: 16
CDR3 protein: CASSLEVSNYYYEQYF

V gene: TRBV6-2/TRBV6-3
J gene: TRBJ1-1
CDR3 length: 13
CDR3 protein: CASLNRKNTEAFF

V gene: TRBV28
J gene: TRBJ1-3
CDR3 length: 10
CDR3 protein: CASIGNTIYF

V gene: TRBV5-1
J gene: TRBJ1-5
CDR3 length: 19
CDR3 protein: CASRGGMGRQVCSNQPQHF

V gene: TRBV29-1
J gene: TRBJ1-2
CDR3 length: 10
CDR3 protein: CSVEERGYTF

V gene: TRBV28
J gene: TRBJ1-3
CDR3 length: 15
CDR3 protein: CASGYLTYSGNTIYF

V gene: TRBV5-1
J gene: TRBJ2-7
CDR3 length: 14
CDR3 protein: CASSLGQGFSEQYF

V gene: TRBV20-1
J gene: TRBJ1-5
CDR3 length: 13
CDR3 protein: CSASWESNQPQHF

V gene: TRBV5-1
J gene: TRBJ2-2
CDR3 length: 13
CDR3 protein: CASRIGAAGELFF

V gene: TRBV6-1
J gene: TRBJ2-2
CDR3 length: 17
CDR3 protein: CASSEVRDRGRSGELFF

V gene: TRBV10-3
J gene: TRBJ1-1
CDR3 length: 13
CDR3 protein: CAISDWRNTEAFF

V gene: TRBV2
J gene: TRBJ1-2
CDR3 length: 15
CDR3 protein: CASRDTGTGLLGYTF

V gene: TRBV6-5
J gene: TRBJ1-1
CDR3 length: 16
CDR3 protein: CASSYSDRERSPEAFF

V gene: TRBV20-1
J gene: TRBJ2-7
CDR3 length: 13
CDR3 protein: CSARGDMPYEQYF

V gene: TRBV28
J gene: TRBJ2-6
CDR3 length: 18
CDR3 protein: CASSLRGAIYSGANVLTF

V gene: TRBV20-1
J gene: TRBJ2-7
CDR3 length: 12
CDR3 protein: CSASWQFYEQYF

V gene: TRBV6-2/TRBV6-3
J gene: TRBJ1-5
CDR3 length: 18
CDR3 protein: CASSPRRTRLGSNQPQHF

V gene: TRBV6-5
J gene: TRBJ1-5
CDR3 length: 17
CDR3 protein: CASSSLSNGGSNQPQHF

V gene: TRBV14
J gene: TRBJ2-5
CDR3 length: 15
CDR3 protein: CASSQGLAGRETQYF

V gene: TRBV7-2
J gene: TRBJ2-2
CDR3 length: 12
CDR3 protein: CASSAISGELFF

V gene: TRBV3-1
J gene: TRBJ1-1
CDR3 length: 15
CDR3 protein: CASSQLRDRNTEAFF

V gene: TRBV4-1
J gene: TRBJ1-2
CDR3 length: 15
CDR3 protein: CASSQSPGVDYGYTF

V gene: TRBV28
J gene: TRBJ2-5
CDR3 length: 14
CDR3 protein: CASSLADREETQYF

V gene: TRBV7-9
J gene: TRBJ1-1
CDR3 length: 15
CDR3 protein: CASSSWTDMNTEAFF

V gene: TRBV20-1
J gene: TRBJ2-7
CDR3 length: 13
CDR3 protein: CSASPGGGYEQYF

V gene: TRBV5-1
J gene: TRBJ1-5
CDR3 length: 13
CDR3 protein: CASSLNQGEPQHF

V gene: TRBV20-1
J gene: TRBJ1-2
CDR3 length: 12
CDR3 protein: CSARAGLVGYTF

V gene: TRBV15
J gene: TRBJ2-7
CDR3 length: 16
CDR3 protein: CATSRYPGGNGYEQYF

V gene: TRBV7-3
J gene: TRBJ2-5
CDR3 length: 15
CDR3 protein: CASSSPGGRQETQYF

V gene: TRBV28
J gene: TRBJ2-7
CDR3 length: 14
CDR3 protein: CASSPLAGIYEQYF

V gene: TRBV29-1
J gene: TRBJ2-2
CDR3 length: 11
CDR3 protein: CSVGETGELFF

V gene: TRBV27
J gene: TRBJ2-5
CDR3 length: 18
CDR3 protein: CASSLSKYSRAEIETQYF

V gene: TRBV20-1
J gene: TRBJ2-5
CDR3 length: 15
CDR3 protein: CSARVSGRLRETQYF

V gene: TRBV18
J gene: TRBJ2-5
CDR3 length: 15
CDR3 protein: CASSQTSGGHATQYF

V gene: TRBV20-1
J gene: TRBJ1-1
CDR3 length: 16
CDR3 protein: CSARRGTGGLNTEAFF